The TCR beta chain described here comes from a study of blood T cell repertoires in COVID-19. Trimming removed 4 bases from V and 4 bases from J, with 10 bases in between. The germline V gene has CDR1 SEHNR and CDR2 FQNEAQ (reference sequence). The CDR3 totals 13 residues. Original handling: Amplification of reference gene primers provided the estimated nucleated cell counts. The repertoire was sequenced with immunoSEQ multiplex PCR; TCRdb's copy has only in-frame clones and lacks some. V and J calls and clone size follow that table, whereas D and trimming were derived from the DNA. The table lists about 240,000 clones, roughly nine tenths of them singletons.

The chain has TRBV7-9 and TRBJ1-2; maybe TRBD1 (6 bases). Source material: peripheral blood. The TCR comes from a man aged 60 to 69 with acute or convalescent COVID-19. The CDR3 sequence: CASSYGTPYGYTF. CDR3 bases: TGTGCCAGCAGCTACGGGACACCCTATGGCTACACCTTC.